This TCR beta chain was profiled in a study of cytomegalovirus exposure and HLA in healthy donors. Worth noting for this clone: What it binds is not known.

The CDR3 contains 13 residues. V shed 10 bases, J shed 1 base, and the junction held 4 bases outside the gene matches. Germline V CDR1 and CDR2: SNHLY, FYNNEI. Donors in the study were healthy people who gave bone marrow. The study, taken as a whole, reports: The number of N-insertions in an Asian-associated ancestry cluster was reportedly below the roughly 660-donor mean in a later analysis. When presence/absence was analysed, sequencing depth was taken to be roughly uniform across donors. Most TCR sequences were rare, but some public TCRs occurred in many donors.

Researchers ran the PCR with 60 Vbeta and 13 Jbeta primers. Profiled with immunoSEQ multiplex PCR; TCRdb holds only in-frame clones, not every one. The sample yields 120,000 to 150,000 clones, 60% to 85% seen once. The receptor was derived from a man in his forties or fifties in good health and CMV-seropositive. V gene TRBV2 combines with J gene TRBJ2-7; 10 nucleotides line up with TRBD2. The material sequenced was PBMCs. For the CDR3, the DNA is TGTGCCATTGTTAGCGGGGGGTCCTACGAGCAGTACTTC. Translating it yields CAIVSGGSYEQYF.